The rows below give T cell receptor beta chains drawn from one sample of a study of early T cells in non-severe SARS-CoV-2 infection. TCRdb re-called the 5' RACE reads through MiXCR, storing one row per CDR3 protein. The sample has approximately 34,000 distinct CDR3 sequences; 7.9% are singletons. The specimen comprised whole blood, sampled at baseline. These receptors were taken from an adult who was a healthcare worker with PCR-confirmed SARS-CoV-2 infection or an uninfected control (not recorded which). CDR3s include the opening cysteine and the closing phenylalanine or tryptophan. Each record gives: J gene, D gene, clone size, V gene, CDR3 protein. D genes are given only for firm matches. Some rows mark clone size as missing; the rest say once, few, many or name a class of expanded clone.

TRBJ1-1	-	few	TRBV5-6	CASSLTPVNTEAFF
TRBJ1-1	-	-	TRBV9	CASSAEGGTEAFF
TRBJ1-6	-	many	TRBV28	CASSSNNSPLHF
TRBJ2-3	-	-	TRBV5-1	CASSASQSTDTQYF
TRBJ2-7	-	many	TRBV6-2/TRBV6-3	CASSSIRGSTDEQYF
TRBJ2-1	TRBD2	many	TRBV12-3/TRBV12-4	CASSPSGGARNEQFF
TRBJ1-1	-	many	TRBV11-2	CASSLSGSTEAFF
TRBJ1-1	-	many	TRBV6-4	CASRPQATNTEAFF
TRBJ1-2	-	many	TRBV28	CASSSGNYGYTF
TRBJ2-7	-	few	TRBV15	CATSSGTDYEQYF
TRBJ1-2	-	few	TRBV6-2/TRBV6-3	CASSWTADGYTF
TRBJ2-7	TRBD1	-	TRBV3-1	CASSPGTGFKQYF
TRBJ2-2	TRBD1	few	TRBV11-3	CASSTTLTGSRTGELFF
TRBJ2-7	TRBD2	many	TRBV20-1	CSARDSRTSSYEQYF
TRBJ1-3	-	many	TRBV12-2	CASRSPSGNTIYF
TRBJ1-5	-	-	TRBV6-6	CASSYPAGDQPQHF
TRBJ2-1	-	-	TRBV5-1	CASSLIQSNEQFF
TRBJ2-7	-	medium-sized	TRBV7-9	CASSPGVSYEQYF
TRBJ2-5	TRBD1	many	TRBV6-1	CASSDFWGTAAQYF
TRBJ2-1	-	few	TRBV5-1	CASSLPSNEQFF
TRBJ2-7	TRBD2	few	TRBV10-3	CAIRGTGLAGGRNEQYF
TRBJ1-6	TRBD1	few	TRBV28	CASSSRQGTRPLHF
TRBJ2-3	-	few	TRBV12-3/TRBV12-4	CASSSPKGTDTQYF
TRBJ1-4	-	many	TRBV4-3	CASSQDRTADNEKLFF
TRBJ2-1	-	many	TRBV7-2	CASSSRDSVRGEQFF
TRBJ2-7	-	many	TRBV7-8	CASSIGQSYEQYF
TRBJ2-5	-	-	TRBV12-3/TRBV12-4	CASSRGTNIKETQYF